The present entry profiles one T cell receptor (beta chain) with its context. Random-hexamer reverse transcription was applied to roughly 0.5 to 1 ug RNA. Amplification of TCR beta CDR3 spanned 54 Vbeta and 13 Jbeta via immunoSEQ multiplex PCR. One entry per CDR3 protein results from TCRdb running MiXCR on the immunoSEQ multiplex PCR reads. Of more than 110,000 distinct CDR3 sequences listed, 95% are singletons. This CDR3 is 12 amino acids long. Germline V gives CDR1 GTSNPN, CDR2 SVGIG (reference sequence). The germline V and J ends were trimmed by 0 bases and 6 bases, with 6 bases remaining between them. The data were taken from a study of CD8 T cells in Susac syndrome. Study-level information: There were five or six sequenced Susac syndrome patients with active disease and roughly 8 in remission. Patients with Susac syndrome, at blood draw, were therapy-naive, on corticosteroids, or on intravenous immunoglobulin alone.

Sequenced input: CD4+ T cells from PBMCs. The clonotype originates from a human donor with Susac syndrome. V gene TRBV30 combines with J gene TRBJ1-5; D gene uncertain. The CDR3 spells CAWSVLGQPQHF. CDR3 nucleotides: TGTGCCTGGAGTGTACTAGGTCAGCCCCAGCATTTT.